This note documents a single T cell receptor (beta chain) sequence. This clonotype was counted ten times or more. What antigen it recognizes has not been identified. Per-nucleotide qualities are absent, and no much larger clonotype sits a single base away. V and J are truncated by 2 bases and 5 bases respectively, leaving an intervening sequence of 12 bases. From the cysteine through the phenylalanine, the CDR3 covers 15 amino acids. Here the CDR3 DNA is all that survives: 45 bases in frame from base 1. The entry originates in a study of T-cell reconstitution after alpha-beta-depleted transplantation in children (dated by TCRdb to 2015 to 2016). Notes on the research overall: The study quantitatively tracked T-cell immune reconstitution after TCRalphabeta/CD19-depleted allogeneic hematopoietic cell transplantation in children using TCR repertoire profiling. Study-level results and caveats: Over the following months the frequencies of hyperexpanded clones went down, and after one year T-cell counts and TCRbeta diversity were mostly credited to newly produced T cells. In some patients, the high TCRbeta diversity seen at day 60 was put down to recipient T cells and intrathymic progenitors that had survived conditioning. The apparently early alphabetaT-cell count recovery about two months after transplant was reportedly dependent on only several hundred rapidly expanded clones derived from non-depleted graft cells.

The treatment or condition label, as the study defines it: allogeneic hematopoietic cell transplantation with graft depleted of TCRalphabeta T cells and CD19 B cells. TCRalphabeta/CD19-depleted allogeneic hematopoietic cell grafts were given to the transplant recipients, all of whom were children. The library was generated by PCR. The sequencer was an Illumina HiSeq 2500. Molecular barcoding was employed in the preparation of TCR libraries, with unique molecular identifiers being used to normalize TCRbeta repertoire quantification. TCRdb reprocessing: public reads trimmed at Q25 with fastp, clones called with MiXCR, in-frame beta chains kept. Rows are combined by CDR3 protein, so each entry shows the most common genes and DNA. Present in this sample are roughly 70,000 distinct CDR3 sequences, roughly 4.9% of which were seen just once. Approximately 19% of the sample lies in the top ten.

This receptor was identified in a boy younger than two who had a stem cell transplant for acute myeloid leukemia, so the T cells may come from the graft donor. The chain couples TRBV12-3 or TRBV12-4 to TRBJ2-2; the D assignment is uncertain and may be TRBD1 or TRBD2, with 6 bases supporting each. The sample was PBMCs, mostly from graft donor cells, taken 180 days after TCRalphabeta/CD19-depleted stem cell transplant. The nucleotides read TGTGCCAGCAGTTTAAGGCAGGGGAGGACCGGGGAGCTGTTTTTT. It specifies CASSLRQGRTGELFF.